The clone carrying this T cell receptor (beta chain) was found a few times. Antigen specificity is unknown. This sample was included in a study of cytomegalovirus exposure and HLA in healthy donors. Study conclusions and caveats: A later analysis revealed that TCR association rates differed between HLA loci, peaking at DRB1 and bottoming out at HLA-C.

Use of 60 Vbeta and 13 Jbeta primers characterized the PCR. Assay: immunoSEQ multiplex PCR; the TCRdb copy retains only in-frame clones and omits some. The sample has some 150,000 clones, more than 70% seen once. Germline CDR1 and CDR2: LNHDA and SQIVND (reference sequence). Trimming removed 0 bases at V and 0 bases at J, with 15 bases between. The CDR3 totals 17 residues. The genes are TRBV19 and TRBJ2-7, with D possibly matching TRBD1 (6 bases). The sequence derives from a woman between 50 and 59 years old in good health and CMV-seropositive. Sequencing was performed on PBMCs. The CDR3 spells CASSIDPRTEISYEQYF. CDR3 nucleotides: TGTGCCAGTAGTATAGATCCCCGGACAGAGATCTCCTACGAGCAGTACTTC. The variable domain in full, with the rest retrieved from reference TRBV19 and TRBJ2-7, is DGGITQSPKYLFRKEGQNVTLSCEQNLNHDAMYWYRQDPGQGLRLIYYSQIVNDFQKGDIAEGYSVSREKKESFPLTVTSAQKNPTAFYLCASSIDPRTEISYEQYFGPGTRLTVT.